The 7 T cell receptor beta chains presented below share a single source sample, sequenced in a study of vaccination effects on CD4 cells after COVID-19. These TCRs are of unknown antigen specificity. Antigen-specific CD4+ T cells were expanded with viral peptide pools in the ViraFEST assay before sequencing. The authors isolated CD4+ T cells after ten to eleven days of culture. Having tested negative for nucleocapsid antibodies, the vaccine recipients showed no prior SARS-CoV-2 infection. Sequenced by immunoSEQ multiplex PCR; TCRdb stores in-frame clones only, minus some. The sample consists of 20,000 to 25,000 clones, approximately 77% of them appearing once. The sample was CD4+ T cells from PBMCs cultured with HCoV-NL63 spike peptides, taken before COVID-19 vaccination. All receptors derive from a human donor who received a COVID-19 vaccine.

The genes are TRBV6-1 and TRBJ2-7; no definite D call. This CDR3 contains 17 residues. Deletions cut 3 bases from V and 3 bases from J, with 21 bases between. Germline V gene lookup returns CDR1 MNHNS and CDR2 SASEGT. The CDR3 loop reads CASSEAGAATWDYEQYF. The CDR3 DNA reads TGTGCCAGCAGTGAGGCAGGCGCGGCAACCTGGGACTACGAGCAGTACTTC.

The chain recombines TRBV30 with TRBJ1-1, with a possible D match to TRBD1 (5 bases). The germline gives CDR1 GTSNPN, CDR2 SVGIG (reference sequence). This CDR3 comprises 12 residues. V dropped 8 bases and J dropped 4 bases, with 14 bases sitting between them. CDR3 coding DNA: TGTGCCACAGAGGGGTGGAGCACTGAAGCTTTCTTT. It encodes CATEGWSTEAFF.

V usage is TRBV5-4 and J usage is TRBJ2-3; 9 positions agree with TRBD1. Germline V lookup: CDR1 SGHNT, CDR2 YYREEE (reference sequence). V lost 4 bases and J lost 2; bases outside the gene matches: 5. This CDR3 comprises 15 residues. This chain's CDR3 is CASSSRTGDTDTQYF. Written as DNA, the CDR3 is TGTGCCAGCAGCAGCCGGACAGGGGACACAGATACGCAGTATTTT.

The gene calls are TRBV5-1 and TRBJ1-2, with 12 bases fitting TRBD1. Per germline, CDR1 SGHRS and CDR2 YFSETQ. CDR3 length equals 17 residues. J gave up 7 bases and V 0 bases, and 10 bases lay outside the gene matches. Here the CDR3 reads CASSLAGTGGARSGYTF. The CDR3 bases are TGCGCCAGCAGCTTGGCCGGGACAGGGGGCGCTCGGTCTGGCTACACCTTC.

V gene TRBV6-5 combines with J gene TRBJ1-1; D is perhaps TRBD1 (5 bases). V was clipped by 6 bases and J by 0 bases, with 14 bases between them. The CDR3 sequence is 15 residues long. Looked up from germline, CDR1 is MNHEY and CDR2 is SVGAGI. CDR3 nucleotide sequence: TGTGCCAGCAGCTTACAAACAGGACTGAACACTGAAGCTTTCTTT. It encodes CASSLQTGLNTEAFF.

This sequence joins TRBV3-1 (or the pseudogene TRBV3-2) and TRBJ1-2; 8 nucleotides agree with TRBD1. Germline CDR1 reads LGHDT; CDR2 reads YNNKEL (reference sequence). The V segment lost 0 bases and the J segment 8 bases; nucleotides outside the gene matches: 8. The CDR3 extends over 15 amino acids. CDR3 in DNA: TGTGCCAGCAGCCAAGATATTGGGACAGGATCGGGCTACACCTTC. Amino acids: CASSQDIGTGSGYTF.

The gene calls are TRBV28 and TRBJ2-2; 7 bases are shared with TRBD2. This CDR3 is built from 14 residues. Germline V gives CDR1 MDHEN, CDR2 SYDVKM. V lost 9 bases to trimming and J lost 7 bases; unmatched junction nucleotides: 11. The CDR3 bases are TGTGCCAGTGCCTCTGTCGGGAGGAGCGGGGAGCTGTTTTTT. This sequence encodes CASASVGRSGELFF. Full variable domain (rest looked up from reference TRBV28 and TRBJ2-2): DVKVTQSSRYLVKRTGEKVFLECVQDMDHENMFWYRQDPGLGLRLIYFSYDVKMKEKGDIPEGYSVSREKKERFSLILESASTNQTSMYLCASASVGRSGELFFGEGSRLTVL.